This T cell receptor beta chain was sequenced in a study of technical replicates of blood from several donors. Profiled with immunoSEQ multiplex PCR; TCRdb holds only in-frame clones, not every one. The data contain more than 65,000 clones, under 96% of them singletons. V was trimmed by 5 bases and J by 4 bases, leaving 12 bases between them. The germline gives CDR1 MDHEN, CDR2 SYDVKM. The CDR3 runs 13 residues. The J gene is TRBJ2-7, the V gene TRBV28; weak D call: TRBD1 (5 bases). This receptor was identified in a human donor in good health. The sequencing sample was made of T cells isolated from PBMCs. The CDR3 nucleotides are TGTGCCAGCAGTCCCCGGTCAGGGTACGAGCAGTACTTC. This encodes CASSPRSGYEQYF.